The 25 T cell receptor beta chains given below trace back to one sample, sequenced in a study of beta chain features in type 1 diabetes. Whole-study results and caveats: Shortening of TCRB CDR3s, moderate but significant, appeared in all four CD4+ subsets of Type 1 diabetes patients.

Their recognized antigens are unknown. The investigators reverse transcribed all of the isolated RNA, so they sequenced expressed TCRB transcripts. The repertoire was sequenced with immunoSEQ multiplex PCR; TCRdb's copy has only in-frame clones and lacks some. The table lists about 260,000 clones, around 21% of them singletons, with 0.028% in the top ten. Sequencing used naive CD4+ T cells from blood. The receptor source for this set is a woman aged 40 to 55 with type 1 diabetes.

In the case of this clone: The sample contains more than one DNA sequence encoding this CDR3. The chain employs TRBV5-1 and TRBJ1-5; D gene unclear. This CDR3 has 15 amino acids. Germline V gives CDR1 SGHRS, CDR2 YFSETQ. Trimming cost V 0 bases and J 1 base, with 8 bases left between them. The DNA of the CDR3 is TGCGCCAGCAGCTTGGCCGGGGTAAGCAATCAGCCCCAGCATTTT. It translates to CASSLAGVSNQPQHF.

This clone appeared a few times. CDR3 loop: CSVAKADSTDTQYF. In nucleotides, the CDR3 is TGCAGCGTTGCTAAAGCGGATAGCACAGATACGCAGTATTTT. The V and J genes are TRBV29-1 and TRBJ2-3, with TRBD2 as a possible D gene (5 bases). Germline-derived CDR1 and CDR2 are SQVTM and ANQGSEA. V lost 4 bases, J lost 0 bases, and 11 bases lay in between. The CDR3 extends over 14 amino acids.

The CDR3 loop reads CASSLRLAGLSTDTQYF. The CDR3 coding sequence is TGTGCCAGCAGCTTACGCCTAGCGGGCCTTAGCACAGATACGCAGTATTTT. The rearrangement links TRBV7-2 to TRBJ2-3; TRBD2 agrees at 8 bases. Germline CDR1 and CDR2: SGHTA and FQGNSA. The trim removed 2 bases at V and 0 bases at J, leaving 7 bases unmatched. The CDR3 is 17 residues long.

This clone showed up just a few times. The rearrangement links TRBV6-4 to TRBJ1-1; D remains ambiguous. The germline V gene has CDR1 MRHNA and CDR2 SNTAGT. The CDR3 is made up of 13 amino acids. V was cut by 4 bases and J by 4 bases, with 10 bases left in between. The CDR3 DNA reads TGTGCCAGCAGTGCAGAGGAGGCCACTGAAGCTTTCTTT. This codes for CASSAEEATEAFF.

This clone came up a few times. Written as DNA, the CDR3 is TGTGCCAGCAGCAGGCAGGTGTCTAATGAAAAACTGTTTTTT. Amino acid sequence: CASSRQVSNEKLFF. The V and J genes are TRBV5-5 and TRBJ1-4; no definite D call. Trimming removed 4 bases from V and 3 bases from J, with 10 bases in between. Germline loops: CDR1 SGHKS, CDR2 YYEKEE (reference sequence). The CDR3 loop spans 14 amino acids. Looking up the rest from reference TRBV5-5 and TRBJ1-4 gives the full variable domain: DAGVTQSPTHLIKTRGQQVTLRCSPISGHKSVSWYQQVLGQGPQFIFQYYEKEERGRGNFPDRFSARQFPNYSSELNVNALLLGDSALYLCASSRQVSNEKLFFGSGTQLSVL.

The chain uses TRBV6-5 and TRBJ2-1; TRBD1 aligns across 9 bases. The junction had 3 bases not matched to a gene; V was cut back by 6 bases and J by 3 bases. This CDR3 is built from 14 residues. Looked up from germline, CDR1 is MNHEY and CDR2 is SVGAGI. For the CDR3, the DNA is TGTGCCAGCAGCGACAGGGGGTTCTACAATGAGCAGTTCTTC. This sequence encodes CASSDRGFYNEQFF.

This chain uses TRBV28 with TRBJ2-7; D is unresolved. V lost 2 bases and J lost 3, with 5 bases in between. The CDR3 sequence is 12 residues long. Per the germline V gene, CDR1 is MDHEN and CDR2 is SYDVKM. CDR3 sequence reads: CASSLGIYEQYF. The CDR3 DNA sequence: TGTGCCAGCAGTTTAGGCATCTACGAGCAGTACTTC.

This clone was detected only a few times. The gene calls are TRBV9 and TRBJ1-1; D is uncertain. Germline values: CDR1 SGDLS, CDR2 YYNGEE. There are 13 residues in the CDR3. Trimming removed 7 bases at V and 0 bases at J, with 10 bases between. CDR3 residues: CASRRGMNTEAFF. The DNA for the CDR3 is TGTGCCAGCCGCCGGGGTATGAACACTGAAGCTTTCTTT.

A few counts support this clone. The chain is built from TRBV4-3 and TRBJ1-1, with D unclear. CDR1 and CDR2 (germline): LGHNA, YSLEER. The CDR3 consists of 22 residues. Trimming took off 0 bases at V and 1 base at J, with 30 bases between the two ends. CDR3 in amino acids: CASSQDAPHRLPPSMRNTEAFF. The DNA for the CDR3 is TGCGCCAGCAGCCAAGACGCCCCTCACCGCCTCCCGCCGTCGATGAGGAACACTGAAGCTTTCTTT.

The V gene is TRBV9, the J gene TRBJ2-2; 7 bases agree with TRBD2. CDR3 size: 15 residues. V dropped 0 bases and J dropped 4; count of bases not matched to a gene: 3. Germline CDR1 reads SGDLS; CDR2 reads YYNGEE. The CDR3 loop is CASSVAAGVTGELFF. DNA of the CDR3: TGTGCCAGCAGCGTAGCGGCGGGAGTCACCGGGGAGCTGTTTTTT. Combining the CDR3 with reference TRBV9 and TRBJ2-2 gives the whole variable domain DSGVTQTPKHLITATGQRVTLRCSPRSGDLSVYWYQQSLDQGLQFLIQYYNGEERAKGNILERFSAQQFPDLHSELNLSSLELGDSALYFCASSVAAGVTGELFFGEGSRLTVL.

The genes are TRBV5-1 and TRBJ2-5; D may be TRBD1 (6 bases). Germline V CDR1 and CDR2: SGHRS, YFSETQ. The CDR3 is made up of 15 amino acids. The V end was cut by 3 bases, the J end by 1 base, with 13 bases between. CDR3 sequence: CASSSPDRLQETQYF. The CDR3 nucleotides are TGCGCCAGCAGCTCGCCGGACAGACTCCAAGAGACCCAGTACTTC.

This rearrangement joins TRBV10-3 to TRBJ2-3; maybe TRBD1 (6 bases). The CDR3 runs to 13 residues. Trimming took off 6 bases at V and 10 bases at J, with 17 bases between the two ends. Germline CDR1 ENHRY, CDR2 SYGVKD. CDR3 DNA sequence: TGTGCCATCAGCCGGGACATCTTAGAGGCGCAGTATTTT. This gives the protein CAISRDILEAQYF.

The CDR3 spells CASSESAGAQETQYF. The CDR3 nucleotides read TGTGCCAGCAGTGAATCGGCAGGGGCCCAAGAGACCCAGTACTTC. The chain is built from TRBV6-1 and TRBJ2-5; D might be TRBD1 (6 bases). Trimming removed 2 bases from V and 1 base from J, with 11 bases in between. This CDR3 region has 15 residues. Germline lookup yields CDR1 MNHNS and CDR2 SASEGT.

V gene TRBV7-2 combines with J gene TRBJ2-5; D might be TRBD1 (5 bases). V dropped 3 bases and J dropped 7 bases, with 12 bases sitting between them. The V gene's germline CDR1 is SGHTA and CDR2 FQGNSA. This CDR3 region has 13 residues. The DNA of the CDR3 is TGTGCCAGCAGCTTGACCCCAAGGGGGACCCAGTACTTC. Amino acids: CASSLTPRGTQYF.

The chain employs TRBV4-1 and TRBJ2-7, with 10 bases matching TRBD1. CDR1 and CDR2 (germline): MGHRA, YSYEKL. The J segment lost 4 bases and the V segment lost 6 bases, leaving 9 bases of the junction unmatched. CDR3 size: 15 residues. In DNA form, the CDR3 reads TGCGCCAGCAGATCGCGCCGGGACAGGGGATACGAGCAGTACTTC. Its protein product is CASRSRRDRGYEQYF.

This clone showed up just a few times. The CDR3 nucleotides are TGTGCCAGCAGCCAAGAAGGCGGCAGGAGGGACTCACCCCTCCACTTT. It encodes CASSQEGGRRDSPLHF. The rearrangement uses TRBV4-2 and TRBJ1-6; D possibly corresponds to TRBD1 (5 bases). Trimming took 0 bases from V and 10 from J, leaving 16 bases between them. The CDR3 runs to 16 residues. Germline-derived CDR1 and CDR2 are LGHNA and YNFKEQ.

This clone was counted only a few times. The gene calls are TRBV28 and TRBJ2-7; 11 bases are a match to TRBD2. V gave up 5 bases and J gave up 3 bases; unmatched junction bases: 9. The V gene's germline CDR1 is MDHEN and CDR2 SYDVKM. This CDR3 comprises 16 residues. The CDR3 DNA is TGTGCCAGCAGTCTCCAGACTAGCGGGATAAGCTACGAGCAGTACTTC. This sequence encodes CASSLQTSGISYEQYF.

The V gene is TRBV30, the J gene TRBJ2-7; D ambiguous. This CDR3 comprises 14 residues. Deletions cut 3 bases from V and 0 bases from J, with 12 bases between. In germline, CDR1 is GTSNPN, CDR2 SVGIG (reference sequence). The CDR3 spells CAWSGGSVSYEQYF. CDR3 DNA: TGTGCCTGGAGCGGTGGCAGCGTCTCCTACGAGCAGTACTTC.

The chain uses TRBV7-2 and TRBJ2-1; the D is unclear. V gave up 4 bases and J gave up 2 bases, with 12 bases separating them. CDR3 length: 15 residues. CDR1 and CDR2 (germline): SGHTA, FQGNSA. CDR3 in amino acids: CASSSSGYTYNEQFF. DNA of the CDR3: TGTGCCAGCAGCTCTTCCGGGTATACCTACAATGAGCAGTTCTTC.

This clone was picked up a small number of times. J is TRBJ2-3 and V is TRBV5-1; D unresolved. The CDR3 spans 14 residues. In germline, CDR1 is SGHRS, CDR2 YFSETQ. The ends were cut back, 5 bases at V and 2 bases at J, with 12 bases in the middle. DNA for the CDR3: TGCGCCAGCAGGAGCCCTTCCTTCACAGATACGCAGTATTTT. Its protein is CASRSPSFTDTQYF. The entire variable domain, with the rest obtained from reference TRBV5-1 and TRBJ2-3, is as follows: KAGVTQTPRYLIKTRGQQVTLSCSPISGHRSVSWYQQTPGQGLQFLFEYFSETQRNKGNFPGRFSGRQFSNSRSEMNVSTLELGDSALYLCASRSPSFTDTQYFGPGTRLTVL.

This clone came up a few times. The rearrangement links TRBV2 to TRBJ1-5; possible D gene TRBD1, 5 bases. CDR3 length: 15 amino acids. V was cut by 6 bases and J by 6 bases, with 18 bases left in between. Germline-derived CDR1 and CDR2 are SNHLY and FYNNEI. The CDR3 DNA sequence: TGTGCCAGCAGGATATCGGGCGTGGGGGGTCAGCCCCAGCATTTT. It is translated as CASRISGVGGQPQHF.

The CDR3 sequence: CASSVVSGRATDTQYF. In DNA form, the CDR3 reads TGTGCCAGCAGCGTAGTTAGCGGGAGGGCCACAGATACGCAGTATTTT. This chain links TRBV9 with TRBJ2-3, with 11 bases fitting TRBD2. Trimming removed 0 bases from V and 2 bases from J; junction bases left unmatched: 2. This CDR3 is 16 amino acids long. The germline V gene has CDR1 SGDLS and CDR2 YYNGEE.

This chain uses TRBV9 with TRBJ1-5; D is unresolved. Germline CDR1 and CDR2: SGDLS and YYNGEE. CDR3 size: 15 residues. Deletions cut 0 bases from V and 3 bases from J, with 10 bases between. The CDR3 sequence is CASSVGWALNQPQHF. The CDR3 nucleotides are TGTGCCAGCAGCGTAGGGTGGGCCCTCAATCAGCCCCAGCATTTT. Full variable domain (rest looked up from reference TRBV9 and TRBJ1-5): DSGVTQTPKHLITATGQRVTLRCSPRSGDLSVYWYQQSLDQGLQFLIQYYNGEERAKGNILERFSAQQFPDLHSELNLSSLELGDSALYFCASSVGWALNQPQHFGDGTRLSIL.

The chain uses TRBV27 and TRBJ1-2; possibly TRBD1 for D (5 bases). CDR3 length: 13 amino acids. Germline CDR1 MNHEY, CDR2 SMNVEV (reference sequence). V was pared by 5 bases and J by 3 bases, with 10 bases between. CDR3: CASSPREYYGYTF. The CDR3 nucleotides are TGTGCCAGCAGTCCCAGGGAATACTATGGCTACACCTTC.

This chain links TRBV29-1 with TRBJ2-5; 8 nucleotides align to TRBD2. The CDR3 sequence is 14 residues long. Germline loops: CDR1 SQVTM, CDR2 ANQGSEA. V lost 5 bases and J lost 3; bases outside the gene matches: 8. The CDR3 spells CSVLVPAGEETQYF. CDR3 sequence (DNA): TGCAGCGTTCTGGTCCCAGCGGGAGAAGAGACCCAGTACTTC.